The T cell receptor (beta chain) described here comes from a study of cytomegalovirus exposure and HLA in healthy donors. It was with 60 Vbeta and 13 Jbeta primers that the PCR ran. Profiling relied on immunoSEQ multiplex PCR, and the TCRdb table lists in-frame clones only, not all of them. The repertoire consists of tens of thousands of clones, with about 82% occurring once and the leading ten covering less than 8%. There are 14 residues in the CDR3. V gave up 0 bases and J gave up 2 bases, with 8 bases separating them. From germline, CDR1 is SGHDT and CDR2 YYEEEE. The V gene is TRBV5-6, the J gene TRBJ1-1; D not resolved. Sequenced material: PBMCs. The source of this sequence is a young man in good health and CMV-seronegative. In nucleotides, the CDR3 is TGTGCCAGCAGCTTGGAAGGGAGAAACACTGAAGCTTTCTTT. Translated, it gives CASSLEGRNTEAFF.